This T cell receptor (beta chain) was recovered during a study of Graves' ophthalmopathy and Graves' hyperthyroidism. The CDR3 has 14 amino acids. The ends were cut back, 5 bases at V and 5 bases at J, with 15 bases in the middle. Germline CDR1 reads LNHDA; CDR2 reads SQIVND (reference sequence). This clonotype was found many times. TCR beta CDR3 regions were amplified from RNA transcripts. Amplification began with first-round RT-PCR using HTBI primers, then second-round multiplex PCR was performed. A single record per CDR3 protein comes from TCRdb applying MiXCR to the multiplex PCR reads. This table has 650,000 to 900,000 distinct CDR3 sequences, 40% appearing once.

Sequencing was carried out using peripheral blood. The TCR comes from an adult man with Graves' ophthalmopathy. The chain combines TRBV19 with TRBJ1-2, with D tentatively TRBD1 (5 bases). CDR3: CASSDRRAAYGYTF. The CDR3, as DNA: TGTGCCAGTAGTGACAGAAGGGCGGCTTATGGCTACACCTTC.